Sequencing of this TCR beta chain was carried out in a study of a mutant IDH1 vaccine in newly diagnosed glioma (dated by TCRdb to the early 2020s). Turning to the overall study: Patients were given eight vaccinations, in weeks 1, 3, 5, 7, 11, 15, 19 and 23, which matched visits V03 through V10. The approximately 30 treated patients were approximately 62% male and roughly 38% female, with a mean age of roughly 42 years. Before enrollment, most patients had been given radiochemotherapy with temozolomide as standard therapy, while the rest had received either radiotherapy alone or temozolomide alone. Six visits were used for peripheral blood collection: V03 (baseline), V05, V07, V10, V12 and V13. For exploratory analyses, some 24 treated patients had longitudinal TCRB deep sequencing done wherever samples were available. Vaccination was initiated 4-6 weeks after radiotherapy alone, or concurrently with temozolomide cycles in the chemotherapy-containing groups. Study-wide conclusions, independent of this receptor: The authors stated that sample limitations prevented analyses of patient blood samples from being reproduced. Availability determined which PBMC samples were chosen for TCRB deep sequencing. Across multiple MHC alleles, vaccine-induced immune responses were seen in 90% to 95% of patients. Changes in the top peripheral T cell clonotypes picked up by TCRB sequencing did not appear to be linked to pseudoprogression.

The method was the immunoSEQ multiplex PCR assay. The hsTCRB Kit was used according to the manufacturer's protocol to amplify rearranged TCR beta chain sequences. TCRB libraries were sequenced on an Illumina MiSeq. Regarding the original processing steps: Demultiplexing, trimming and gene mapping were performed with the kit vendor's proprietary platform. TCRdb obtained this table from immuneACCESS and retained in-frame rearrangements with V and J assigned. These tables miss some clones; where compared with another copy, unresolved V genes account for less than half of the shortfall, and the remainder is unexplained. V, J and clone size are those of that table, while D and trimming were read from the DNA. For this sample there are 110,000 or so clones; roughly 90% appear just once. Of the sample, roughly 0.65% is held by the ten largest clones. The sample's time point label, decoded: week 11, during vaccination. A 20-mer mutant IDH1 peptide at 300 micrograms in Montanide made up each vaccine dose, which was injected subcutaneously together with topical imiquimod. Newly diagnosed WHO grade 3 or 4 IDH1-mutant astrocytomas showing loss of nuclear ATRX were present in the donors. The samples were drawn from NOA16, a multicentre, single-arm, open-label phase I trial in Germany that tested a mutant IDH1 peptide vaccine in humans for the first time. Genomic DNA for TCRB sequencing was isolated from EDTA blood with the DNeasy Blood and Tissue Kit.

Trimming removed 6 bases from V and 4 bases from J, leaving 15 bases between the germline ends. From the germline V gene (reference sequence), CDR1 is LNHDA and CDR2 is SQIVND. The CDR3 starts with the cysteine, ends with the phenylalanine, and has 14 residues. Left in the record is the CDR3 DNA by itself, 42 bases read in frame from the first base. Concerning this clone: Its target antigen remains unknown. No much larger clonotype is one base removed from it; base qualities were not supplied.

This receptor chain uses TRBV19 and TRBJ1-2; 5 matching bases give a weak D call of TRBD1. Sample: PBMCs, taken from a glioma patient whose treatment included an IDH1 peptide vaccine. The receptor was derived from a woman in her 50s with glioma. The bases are TGTGCCAGTAGGACAGAGACAGCCCCCTATGGCTACACCTTC. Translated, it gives CASRTETAPYGYTF.